This T cell receptor beta chain was captured by sequencing in a study of shared clonotypes between healthy human individuals. About the research overall: Each donor's CD8 memory used one plate, CD8 naive two, each CD4 subset three.

Study-wide findings and caveats: Clonotypes that were shared across a handful of donors made up around 5% of naive CD4 clonotypes. Generation probabilities were higher for clonotypes shared across all four sorted-subset donors than for unshared ones.

In replicate PCRs of sorted subsets, about 190 ng DNA, roughly 31,000 T cell genomes, was used. Clones were read by immunoSEQ multiplex PCR, and TCRdb kept only the in-frame ones, dropping some. The data contain about 2.3 million clones, 80% to 95% of them singletons. Concerning this clone itself: As yet, its antigen is unknown.

Germline-derived CDR1 and CDR2 are MNHEY and SMNVEV (reference sequence). This CDR3 spans 16 amino acids. V lost 5 bases, J lost 1 base, and 9 bases stayed unmatched. The receptor was derived from a man younger than 35 in good health. Some clones in this sample may be carry-over from other donors' samples. Sequencing was carried out using naive CD4+ T cells from PBMCs. Subset indicated: CD45RA+ positively selected. The chain carries TRBV27 and TRBJ2-7, with TRBD1 matching 9 bases. Written as DNA, the CDR3 is TGTGCCAGCAGTACGACTCGACAGGGGGGATCCTACGAGCAGTACTTC. It is translated as CASSTTRQGGSYEQYF.